Shown below are 26 T cell receptor beta chains from a single sample sequenced in a study of blood T cell repertoires in COVID-19. TCRdb keeps only in-frame clones here, not all; method: immunoSEQ multiplex PCR. The sample consists of 95,000 to 150,000 clones, approximately 90% of them appearing once. The sequencing sample was made of peripheral blood. These receptors all stem from a man aged 40-49 years with acute or convalescent COVID-19.

This clone was observed a few times. The gene calls are TRBV5-4 and TRBJ1-4; D might be TRBD1 (5 bases). Trimming left V 4 bases short and J 4 bases short, with 11 bases between. CDR1 and CDR2 from the germline V gene are SGHNT and YYREEE (reference sequence). This CDR3 contains 14 residues. CDR3 region: CASSPAGNNEKLFF. In nucleotides, the CDR3 is TGTGCCAGCAGCCCGGCAGGGAATAATGAAAAACTGTTTTTT.

J is TRBJ2-7 and V is TRBV7-2, with 9 nucleotides matching TRBD1. Trimming at V came to 0 bases and at J to 2 bases, leaving 2 bases not matched to a gene. Germline CDR1 SGHTA, CDR2 FQGNSA. CDR3 length equals 15 residues. CDR3 in DNA: TGTGCCAGCAGCTTAGCGGACAGGGGAACCTACGAGCAGTACTTC. Translated: CASSLADRGTYEQYF.

Concerning this clone: Other DNA sequences of this sample code for an identical CDR3. This chain uses TRBV5-1 with TRBJ1-5, with no clear D. V was trimmed by 0 bases and J by 1 base, leaving 8 bases between them. This CDR3 is built from 15 residues. Germline V CDR1 and CDR2: SGHRS, YFSETQ. Here the CDR3 reads CASSLAGGSNQPQHF. The DNA of the CDR3 is TGCGCCAGCAGCTTGGCCGGAGGGAGCAATCAGCCCCAGCATTTT.

The J gene is TRBJ2-1, the V gene TRBV11-2; 11 bases match TRBD2. The CDR3 extends over 18 amino acids. J was trimmed by 6 bases and V by 2 bases; bases with no gene match: 12. Germline assignment: CDR1 SGHAT and CDR2 FQNNGV. Here the CDR3 reads CASSLPLAGAFAVNEQFF. The CDR3 DNA follows: TGTGCCAGCAGCTTACCACTAGCGGGAGCTTTTGCCGTCAATGAGCAGTTCTTC.

This sequence joins TRBV30 and TRBJ2-5; 10 nucleotides match TRBD2. Germline V gene data show CDR1 as GTSNPN and CDR2 as SVGIG (reference sequence). This CDR3 is 17 amino acids long. V lost 0 bases, J lost 0 bases, and 7 bases stayed unmatched. This CDR3 is CAWSVWGSGGYQETQYF. The CDR3 DNA follows: TGTGCCTGGAGTGTTTGGGGTAGCGGGGGGTACCAAGAGACCCAGTACTTC. The whole variable domain, remainder taken from reference TRBV30 and TRBJ2-5, is SQTIHQWPATLVQPVGSPLSLECTVEGTSNPNLYWYRQAAGRGLQLLFYSVGIGQISSEVPQNLSASRPQDRQFILSSKKLLLSDSGFYLCAWSVWGSGGYQETQYFGPGTRLLVL.

The J gene is TRBJ1-5, the V gene TRBV18; 7 bases are a match to TRBD1. This CDR3 contains 15 residues. The germline gives CDR1 KGHSH, CDR2 LQKENI. V was pared by 5 bases and J by 6 bases, with 10 bases of the junction left unmatched. CDR3: CASSKETGRGQPQHF. CDR3 bases: TGTGCCAGCTCAAAAGAGACAGGGCGGGGTCAGCCCCAGCATTTT.

The rearrangement joins TRBV5-1 to TRBJ1-1; D unresolved. Deletions cut 5 bases from V and 0 bases from J, with 11 bases between. The CDR3 spans 14 residues. CDR1 SGHRS and CDR2 YFSETQ come from the germline V gene. The CDR3 DNA follows: TGCGCCAGCAGTCCGGACTACTTGAACACTGAAGCTTTCTTT. Translated, it gives CASSPDYLNTEAFF. Full variable domain (missing parts from reference TRBV5-1 and TRBJ1-1): KAGVTQTPRYLIKTRGQQVTLSCSPISGHRSVSWYQQTPGQGLQFLFEYFSETQRNKGNFPGRFSGRQFSNSRSEMNVSTLELGDSALYLCASSPDYLNTEAFFGQGTRLTVV.

The genes are TRBV2 and TRBJ1-1; D gene ambiguous. Trimming removed 2 bases from V and 8 bases from J, with 12 bases in between. The CDR3 is 13 amino acids. Germline CDR1 and CDR2: SNHLY and FYNNEI. CDR3 nucleotide sequence: TGTGCCAGCAGTGAATTAGTACAGACAGAAGCTTTCTTT. Translated: CASSELVQTEAFF.

V usage is TRBV5-6 and J usage is TRBJ2-7; 10 nucleotides match TRBD2. The CDR3 has 15 amino acids. V was clipped by 1 base and J by 6 bases; unmatched bases: 7. From germline, CDR1 is SGHDT and CDR2 YYEEEE. Here the CDR3 reads CASSLLAGDKAEQYF. As DNA, the CDR3 is TGTGCCAGCAGCTTGCTAGCGGGAGATAAGGCCGAGCAGTACTTC.

The chain recombines TRBV30 with TRBJ1-6, with 11 bases identical to TRBD1. This CDR3 is built from 15 residues. Germline loops: CDR1 GTSNPN, CDR2 SVGIG (reference sequence). The trim removed 5 bases at V and 9 bases at J, leaving 9 bases unmatched. CDR3 in amino acids: CAWGTGTGGGSPLHF. The CDR3 bases are TGTGCCTGGGGTACCGGGACAGGGGGAGGTTCACCCCTCCACTTT.

This chain connects TRBV6-1 to TRBJ1-3; possibly TRBD1 for D (6 bases). CDR3 size: 16 residues. Trimming removed 4 bases at V and 0 bases at J, with 13 bases between. Germline V CDR1 and CDR2: MNHNS, SASEGT. Here the CDR3 DNA reads TGTGCCAGCAGTGCAGGGGACATCCTCTCTGGAAACACCATATATTTT. It encodes CASSAGDILSGNTIYF.

The chain employs TRBV6-1 and TRBJ1-5; D possibly corresponds to TRBD1 (5 bases). V was shortened by 3 bases and J by 4 bases, with 10 bases between the two germline ends. This CDR3 is built from 14 residues. Germline V gene lookup returns CDR1 MNHNS and CDR2 SASEGT. CDR3 nucleotide sequence: TGTGCCAGCAGTGACCACAGGATTAATCAGCCCCAGCATTTT. It encodes CASSDHRINQPQHF.

The chain has TRBV19 and TRBJ2-1; 9 positions match TRBD2. Germline CDR1 and CDR2: LNHDA and SQIVND (reference sequence). V dropped 5 bases and J dropped 0; count of bases not matched to a gene: 5. This CDR3 is 16 amino acids long. CDR3 protein: CASSLISGSSYNEQFF. CDR3 in DNA: TGTGCCAGTAGTTTGATTAGCGGGAGCTCCTACAATGAGCAGTTCTTC.

The V gene is TRBV6-4, the J gene TRBJ2-3; TRBD2 might be the D (5 bases). V dropped 11 bases and J dropped 5 bases, with 17 bases sitting between them. The length of the CDR3 is 13 residues. In germline, CDR1 is MRHNA, CDR2 SNTAGT. The CDR3 loop is CARLEVRRDTQYF. Here the CDR3 DNA reads TGTGCCCGCTTGGAGGTGCGCCGAGATACGCAGTATTTT.

V is TRBV11-3 and J is TRBJ2-5, with TRBD1 identical over 7 bases. This CDR3 has 15 amino acids. With V trimmed by 3 bases and J by 4 bases, 8 bases remained unmatched. Germline assignment: CDR1 SGHNT and CDR2 YENEEA. This CDR3 reads CASSLGTGDRETQYF. CDR3 nucleotides: TGTGCCAGCAGCTTGGGCACAGGGGATCGAGAGACCCAGTACTTC.

This clone was observed a single time. V and J are TRBV30 and TRBJ2-3, with D maybe TRBD2 (6 bases). Trimming took 5 bases from V and 2 from J, leaving 11 bases between them. This CDR3 comprises 13 residues. Germline loops: CDR1 GTSNPN, CDR2 SVGIG (reference sequence). CDR3 sequence reads: CAWAGTDTDTQYF. CDR3 nucleotides: TGTGCCTGGGCGGGGACTGACACAGATACGCAGTATTTT.

The chain links TRBV5-1 to TRBJ2-7; a possible D gene is TRBD2 (6 bases). Germline loops: CDR1 SGHRS, CDR2 YFSETQ. The CDR3 has 15 amino acids. Trimming cost V 1 base and J 5 bases, with 16 bases left between them. DNA for the CDR3: TGCGCCAGCAGCTTGTCCCCGGGAGTGATGAACGAGCAGTACTTC. It is translated as CASSLSPGVMNEQYF.

The chain carries TRBV19 and TRBJ2-1, with 10 bases fitting TRBD1. This CDR3 contains 13 residues. V was pared by 9 bases and J by 7 bases, with 6 bases of the junction left unmatched. The germline CDR1 and CDR2 sequences are LNHDA and SQIVND (reference sequence). The CDR3 is CASTTGGENEQFF. The CDR3 DNA sequence: TGTGCCAGCACGACAGGGGGCGAGAATGAGCAGTTCTTC.

The V call is TRBV9, the J call TRBJ2-1; D not certain. The CDR3 is made up of 13 amino acids. V dropped 0 bases and J dropped 9 bases, with 10 bases sitting between them. Per the germline V gene, CDR1 is SGDLS and CDR2 is YYNGEE. CDR3 loop: CASSVVTSGEQFF. CDR3 DNA: TGTGCCAGCAGCGTAGTCACCTCGGGTGAGCAGTTCTTC.

The rearrangement uses TRBV6-5 and TRBJ1-6, with TRBD1 identical over 11 bases. V lost 6 bases and J lost 9; bases outside the gene matches: 4. CDR3 size: 14 residues. CDR1 MNHEY and CDR2 SVGAGI come from the germline V gene. The CDR3 region is CASRDRGLSSPLHF. As DNA, the CDR3 is TGTGCCAGCAGGGACAGGGGGCTGAGTTCACCCCTCCACTTT.

This chain links TRBV6-4 with TRBJ2-3; 13 nucleotides align to TRBD2. Germline V gene data show CDR1 as MRHNA and CDR2 as SNTAGT. J gave up 0 bases and V 6 bases, and 3 bases lay outside the gene matches. CDR3 length: 16 amino acids. CDR3 DNA: TGTGCCAGCAGCCCACTAGCGGGGGGGAGCACAGATACGCAGTATTTT. Residues: CASSPLAGGSTDTQYF.

The gene calls are TRBV29-1 and TRBJ1-2; the D is unclear. The CDR3 is made up of 11 amino acids. The V gene's germline CDR1 is SQVTM and CDR2 ANQGSEA. V was clipped by 5 bases and J by 4 bases, with 8 bases between them. The chain's CDR3 is CSVFAGYGYTF. The CDR3 coding sequence is TGCAGCGTTTTCGCAGGCTATGGCTACACCTTC.

This clone was counted between two and nine times. The rearrangement links TRBV19 to TRBJ2-1; 11 positions agree with TRBD2. The CDR3 runs 18 residues. The V gene's germline CDR1 is LNHDA and CDR2 SQIVND (reference sequence). V dropped 1 base and J dropped 9; count of bases not matched to a gene: 14. The CDR3 coding sequence is TGTGCCAGTAGTATAGCCCTCGTCTTAGCGGGGGGGCCAGGTGAGCAGTTCTTC. Translated, it gives CASSIALVLAGGPGEQFF.

This clone has just a few counts. This sequence joins TRBV25-1 and TRBJ2-5, with unresolved D. The V gene's germline CDR1 is MGHDK and CDR2 SYGVNS. The CDR3 consists of 11 residues. Trimming removed 7 bases at V and 5 bases at J, with 8 bases between. This CDR3 reads CASTPVETQYF. The CDR3 nucleotides read TGTGCCAGCACTCCCGTGGAGACCCAGTACTTC.

The V gene is TRBV11-2, the J gene TRBJ1-3, with no clear D. The germline V gene has CDR1 SGHAT and CDR2 FQNNGV. V shed 5 bases and J shed 3 bases, with 11 bases lying between them. The CDR3 length is 14 residues. The CDR3 is CASSPERSGNTIYF. The CDR3 DNA sequence: TGTGCCAGCAGCCCTGAACGGAGTGGAAACACCATATATTTT.

The CDR3 region has the DNA TGTGCCAGCAGCCAAGTTGATTACGGCTATGGCTACACCTTC. Translating it yields CASSQVDYGYGYTF. The chain joins TRBV4-2 to TRBJ1-2; D not certain. Trimming left V 1 base short and J 4 bases short, with 10 bases between. This CDR3 is built from 14 residues. Germline V CDR1 and CDR2: LGHNA, YNFKEQ.